This T cell receptor (beta chain) was recovered during a study of cytomegalovirus exposure and HLA in healthy donors. Findings and caveats of the study: Later analysis identified a missense DCLRE1C variant that was linked to TCR beta V- and J-gene trimming. Previously analyzed data showed that most TCR beta V segments were productive at a frequency of about 87% or about 30%.

On this clone itself: The antigen remains undetermined.

The PCR was carried out with 60 Vbeta primers and 13 Jbeta primers. The table came from immunoSEQ multiplex PCR; TCRdb's copy has only in-frame clones and leaves some out. Of 110,000 to 150,000 clones in the sample, over 60% were seen once. There are 14 residues in the CDR3. The germline V and J ends were trimmed by 0 bases and 2 bases, with 8 bases remaining between them. Germline CDR1 and CDR2: MNHEY and SMNVEV (reference sequence). Sequences were obtained from PBMCs. The origin of this receptor is a woman in her twenties or thirties in good health and CMV-seronegative. The V and J genes are TRBV27 and TRBJ2-7; D is perhaps TRBD1 (6 bases). CDR3 DNA sequence: TGTGCCAGCAGTTTATCTAGGACAGCCTACGAGCAGTACTTC. It codes for CASSLSRTAYEQYF.